The rows below give T cell receptor beta chains drawn from one sample of a study of early T cells in non-severe SARS-CoV-2 infection. TCRdb reprocessed the 5' RACE reads with MiXCR, giving one entry per CDR3 protein. This table has 90,000 to 120,000 distinct CDR3 sequences, around 10% appearing once. The source material was whole blood. Receptors originate from an adult who was a healthcare worker with PCR-confirmed SARS-CoV-2 infection or an uninfected control (not recorded which). CDR3s include the opening cysteine and the closing phenylalanine or tryptophan. The D gene is left open where the match is weak. Part of the rows lack a size; the others show once, few, many or a class for expanded clones.

J gene | clone size | D gene | V gene | CDR3 DNA | CDR3 protein
TRBJ2-7 | many | TRBD1 | TRBV18 | TGTGCCAGCTCACCACGACAGGGCGACTACGAGCAGTACTTC | CASSPRQGDYEQYF
TRBJ2-6 | NA | NA | TRBV6-5 | TGTGCCAGCAGAGGCAGGGATGGGGCCAACGTCCTGACTTTC | CASRGRDGANVLTF
TRBJ1-2 | many | NA | TRBV11-2 | TGTGCCAGCAGCTTTGTCAGCGGTTCCCTCCTATATGGCTACACCTTC | CASSFVSGSLLYGYTF
TRBJ2-4 | few | NA | TRBV25-1 | TGTGCCAGCAATGGGGGGGCAAAAAACATTCAGTACTTC | CASNGGAKNIQYF
TRBJ2-1 | few | TRBD2 | TRBV15 | TGTGCCACCAGCAGAGGAATAGCGGGAACCCTTCGCGAGCAGTTCTTC | CATSRGIAGTLREQFF
TRBJ2-1 | NA | TRBD2 | TRBV28 | TGTGCCAGCAGTTCGTTGGTAGCGGGAGGGCCTCATGAGCAGTTCTTC | CASSSLVAGGPHEQFF
TRBJ2-3 | many | NA | TRBV11-2 | TGTGCCAGCAGCTCCTCTTCGGATACGCAGTATTTT | CASSSSSDTQYF
TRBJ2-1 | many | NA | TRBV30 | TGTGCCTGGAGTGTCGGGGTCCTTGAGCAGTTCTTC | CAWSVGVLEQFF
TRBJ2-3 | few | TRBD2 | TRBV7-9 | TGTGCCAGCAGCTTAGTAGCGGGCGGGAGTGATACGCAGTATTTT | CASSLVAGGSDTQYF
TRBJ2-1 | NA | NA | TRBV28 | TGTGCCAGCAGTTTACCACCGGGACGAGTAAAGCAGTTCTTC | CASSLPPGRVKQFF
TRBJ2-7 | many | NA | TRBV7-2 | TGTGCCAGCAGGTCCCAGGGTGCCTTTAGCTACGAGCAGTACTTC | CASRSQGAFSYEQYF
TRBJ1-5 | few | NA | TRBV27 | TGTGCCAGCAGTTTTGGTGGGGGCTCTCAGCCCCAGCATTTT | CASSFGGGSQPQHF
TRBJ1-1 | NA | NA | TRBV28 | TGTGCCACCCTGGACAGACACACTGAAGCTTTCTTT | CATLDRHTEAFF
TRBJ2-6 | few | NA | TRBV12-3/TRBV12-4 | TGTGCCAGCAGTTATGGCTCTCCCCCTGGGGCCAACGTCCTGACTTTC | CASSYGSPPGANVLTF
TRBJ2-1 | few | TRBD2 | TRBV20-1 | TGCAGTGCGGAGCTAGCGGGAGGGCGAAGGTCCTACAATGAGCAGTTCTTC | CSAELAGGRRSYNEQFF
TRBJ2-7 | NA | TRBD2 | TRBV5-1 | TGCGCCAGCAGCTCACTAGCGGGAGCCTGGGAGCAGTACTTC | CASSSLAGAWEQYF
TRBJ1-5 | few | NA | TRBV20-1 | TGCAGTGCTAGAGATTTTACCCCCTATGCCCTGGAGGATCAGCCCCAGCATTTT | CSARDFTPYALEDQPQHF
TRBJ1-2 | few | TRBD1 | TRBV25-1 | TGTGCCTCCGGGGACAGGGGGTTGAGCTACACCTTC | CASGDRGLSYTF
TRBJ2-7 | NA | TRBD2 | TRBV11-2 | TGTGCCAGCACCAGAGTAAAGCGGGAGGGCCTCCACGAGCAGTACTTC | CASTRVKREGLHEQYF
TRBJ2-3 | NA | TRBD2 | TRBV2 | TGTGCCAGCAGTGCCGGGACTAGCGGCACAGATACGCAGTATTTT | CASSAGTSGTDTQYF
TRBJ2-7 | many | NA | TRBV12-3/TRBV12-4 | TGTGCCAGCAGTTTGGGTAGCGGACACGAGCAGTACTTC | CASSLGSGHEQYF
TRBJ1-2 | NA | TRBD1 | TRBV7-8 | TGTGCCAGCAGCTCCTCGACAGGGGTCTCTAACTATGGCTACACCTTC | CASSSSTGVSNYGYTF
TRBJ2-1 | many | NA | TRBV18 | TGTGCCAGCTCACCCGGGGACTGGCATAATGAGCAGTTCTTC | CASSPGDWHNEQFF
TRBJ1-1 | NA | NA | TRBV20-1 | TGCAGTGCTTGGGAGTTGAGGGCCACAGGGAACACTGAAGCTTTCTTT | CSAWELRATGNTEAFF
TRBJ2-1 | many | TRBD2 | TRBV6-1 | TGTGCCAGCAGGACTAGCGGGAGTCGGGGGGAGTTCTTC | CASRTSGSRGEFF
TRBJ2-7 | few | NA | TRBV7-6 | TGTGCCAGCAGCTTAGAGGGGGGTGGTGGCGAGCAGTACTTC | CASSLEGGGGEQYF
TRBJ1-2 | many | NA | TRBV3-1 | TGTGCCAGCAGGCCGGATTCTACCTCAGAATTCTATGGCTACACCTTC | CASRPDSTSEFYGYTF
TRBJ2-3 | many | NA | TRBV4-3 | TGCGCCAGCAGCCAAGGGGGGTCAGTTGCTACGCAGTATTTT | CASSQGGSVATQYF
TRBJ2-5 | few | TRBD1 | TRBV6-1 | TGTGCCAGCGGGACAGGGCATGAGACCCAGTACTTC | CASGTGHETQYF
TRBJ1-1 | many | NA | TRBV7-2 | TGTGCCAGCAGCTTGAGGACATCGAACACTGAAGCTTTCTTT | CASSLRTSNTEAFF
TRBJ2-1 | many | NA | TRBV11-2 | TGTGCCAGCAGCTTAGACTCGCGGTACGTGGGAGGCCCCAATGAGCAGTTCTTC | CASSLDSRYVGGPNEQFF
TRBJ1-4 | NA | NA | TRBV28 | TGTGCCAGCAGTTTTTTGGGCAGGAAGGAAAAACTGTTTTTT | CASSFLGRKEKLFF
TRBJ2-7 | few | TRBD1 | TRBV7-2 | TGTGCCAGCAGCCTCCGGACAGGGGAAACCACAGGGCAGTACTTC | CASSLRTGETTGQYF
TRBJ1-5 | many | TRBD1 | TRBV24-1 | TGTGCCACCAGTGGGGGCGGGACAGGGGTCAATCAGCCCCAGCATTTT | CATSGGGTGVNQPQHF
TRBJ2-2 | few | NA | TRBV27 | TGTGCCAGCAGCTCACTCTCAGTCTTACCCGGGGAGCTGTTTTTT | CASSSLSVLPGELFF
TRBJ2-3 | few | NA | TRBV9 | TGTGCCAGCAGCGTTCCGGGCACAGATACGCAGTATTTT | CASSVPGTDTQYF
TRBJ1-2 | NA | NA | TRBV9 | TGTGCCAGCAGCGTAGATGGGTCGTTCAACTATGGCTACACCTTC | CASSVDGSFNYGYTF
TRBJ2-5 | NA | NA | TRBV4-1 | TGCGCCAGCAGCCAAGTCCCGGACTTTCCGGAGACCCAGTACTTC | CASSQVPDFPETQYF
TRBJ2-1 | many | TRBD1 | TRBV27 | TGTGCCAGCAGTCCCCGGGACAGGTACAATGAGCAGTTCTTC | CASSPRDRYNEQFF